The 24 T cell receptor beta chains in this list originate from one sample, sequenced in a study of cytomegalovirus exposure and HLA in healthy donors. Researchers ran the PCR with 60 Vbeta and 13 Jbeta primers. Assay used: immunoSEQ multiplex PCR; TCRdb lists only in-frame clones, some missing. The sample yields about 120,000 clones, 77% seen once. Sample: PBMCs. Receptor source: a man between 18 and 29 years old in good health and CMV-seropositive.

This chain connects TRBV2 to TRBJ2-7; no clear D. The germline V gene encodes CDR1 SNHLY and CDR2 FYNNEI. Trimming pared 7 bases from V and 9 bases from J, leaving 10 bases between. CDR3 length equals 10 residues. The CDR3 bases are TGTGCCAGCACCACGGTAGCGCAGTACTTC. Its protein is CASTTVAQYF.

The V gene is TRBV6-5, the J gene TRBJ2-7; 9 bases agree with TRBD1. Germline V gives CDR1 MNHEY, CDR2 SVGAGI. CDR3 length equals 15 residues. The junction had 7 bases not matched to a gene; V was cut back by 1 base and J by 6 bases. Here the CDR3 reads CASSYLNRGRGEQYF. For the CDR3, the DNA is TGTGCCAGCAGTTACTTAAACAGGGGGCGAGGCGAGCAGTACTTC.

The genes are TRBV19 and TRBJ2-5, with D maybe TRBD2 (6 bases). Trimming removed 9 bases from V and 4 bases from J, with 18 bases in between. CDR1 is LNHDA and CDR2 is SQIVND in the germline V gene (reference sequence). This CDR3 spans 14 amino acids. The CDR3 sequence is CASRDSRPTETQYF. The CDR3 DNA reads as TGTGCCAGCAGGGACTCCCGACCCACAGAGACCCAGTACTTC.

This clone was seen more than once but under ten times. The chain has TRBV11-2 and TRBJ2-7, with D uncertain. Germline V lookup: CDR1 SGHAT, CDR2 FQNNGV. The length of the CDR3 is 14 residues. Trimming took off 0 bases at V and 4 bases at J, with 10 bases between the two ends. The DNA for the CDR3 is TGTGCCAGCAGCTTAGAGTCAGGTTCTTACGAGCAGTACTTC. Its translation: CASSLESGSYEQYF.

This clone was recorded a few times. The CDR3 coding sequence is TGTGCCAGCAGCTTTGGGCGGGAGTCTAGTTACAATGAGCAGTTCTTC. This encodes CASSFGRESSYNEQFF. The chain is built from TRBV11-3 and TRBJ2-1; 7 bases align to TRBD2. J lost 4 bases, V lost 3 bases, and 9 bases had no gene match. Germline V lookup: CDR1 SGHNT, CDR2 YENEEA. The CDR3 has 16 residues.

The CDR3 reads CAWSVGPAGGNSPLHF. The CDR3, as DNA: TGTGCCTGGAGTGTCGGCCCCGCCGGGGGGAACTCACCCCTCCACTTT. The rearrangement links TRBV30 to TRBJ1-6; a possible D gene is TRBD1 (5 bases). The germline V gene has CDR1 GTSNPN and CDR2 SVGIG (reference sequence). V lost 0 bases and J lost 10, with 19 bases in between. The CDR3 length is 16 residues.

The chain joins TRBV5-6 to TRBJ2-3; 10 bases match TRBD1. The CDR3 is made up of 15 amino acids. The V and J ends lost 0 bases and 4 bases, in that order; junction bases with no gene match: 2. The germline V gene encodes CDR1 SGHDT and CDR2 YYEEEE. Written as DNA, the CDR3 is TGTGCCAGCAGCTTGGTTGGACAGGGGGCAGATACGCAGTATTTT. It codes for CASSLVGQGADTQYF.

Here the CDR3 reads CASSLEGGANTEAFF. The CDR3 nucleotides read TGTGCCAGCAGCTTAGAAGGGGGGGCGAACACTGAAGCTTTCTTT. The genes are TRBV7-9 and TRBJ1-1; D is perhaps TRBD1 (6 bases). The V gene lost 1 base and the J gene lost 1 base, with 10 bases spanning the gap. CDR1 and CDR2 from the germline V gene are SEHNR and FQNEAQ (reference sequence). This CDR3 comprises 15 residues.

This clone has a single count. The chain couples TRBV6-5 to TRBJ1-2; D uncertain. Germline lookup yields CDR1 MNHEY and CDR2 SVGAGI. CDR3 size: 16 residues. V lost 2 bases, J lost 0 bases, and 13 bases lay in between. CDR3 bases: TGTGCCAGCAGTTACCGCTACAGTGCCGCTAACTATGGCTACACCTTC. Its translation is CASSYRYSAANYGYTF.

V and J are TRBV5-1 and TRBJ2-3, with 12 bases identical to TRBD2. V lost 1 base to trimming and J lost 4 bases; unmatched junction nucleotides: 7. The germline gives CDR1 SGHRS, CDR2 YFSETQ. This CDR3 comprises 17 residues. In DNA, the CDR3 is TGCGCCAGCAGCTTGAGCCGGACTAGCGGGATTGCAGATACGCAGTATTTT. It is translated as CASSLSRTSGIADTQYF.

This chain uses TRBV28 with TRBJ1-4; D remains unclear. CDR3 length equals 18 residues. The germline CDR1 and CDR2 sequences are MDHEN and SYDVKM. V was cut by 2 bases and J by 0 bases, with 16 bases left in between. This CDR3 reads CASSLSGGLTATNEKLFF. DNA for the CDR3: TGTGCCAGCAGTTTAAGCGGAGGTCTCACCGCAACTAATGAAAAACTGTTTTTT.

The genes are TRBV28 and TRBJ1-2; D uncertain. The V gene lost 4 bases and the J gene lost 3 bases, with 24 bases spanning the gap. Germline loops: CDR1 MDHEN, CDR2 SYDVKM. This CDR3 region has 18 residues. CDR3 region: CASSSNPRTSVRDYGYTF. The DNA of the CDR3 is TGTGCCAGCAGTTCAAACCCGCGGACCTCGGTGAGGGACTATGGCTACACCTTC.

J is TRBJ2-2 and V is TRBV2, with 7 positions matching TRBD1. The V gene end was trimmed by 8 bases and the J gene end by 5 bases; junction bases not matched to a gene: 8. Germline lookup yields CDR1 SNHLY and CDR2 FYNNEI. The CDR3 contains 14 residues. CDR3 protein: CASPRGGETGELFF. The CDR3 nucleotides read TGTGCCAGCCCCAGAGGGGGCGAGACCGGGGAGCTGTTTTTT.

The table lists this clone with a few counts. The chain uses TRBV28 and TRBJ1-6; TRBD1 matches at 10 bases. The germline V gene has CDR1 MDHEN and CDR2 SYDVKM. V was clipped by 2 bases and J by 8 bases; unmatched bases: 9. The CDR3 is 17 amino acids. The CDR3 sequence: CASSLPGTGDNYSPLHF. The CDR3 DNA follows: TGTGCCAGCAGTTTACCCGGGACAGGGGATAATTATTCACCCCTCCACTTT. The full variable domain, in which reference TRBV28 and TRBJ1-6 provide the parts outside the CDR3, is DVKVTQSSRYLVKRTGEKVFLECVQDMDHENMFWYRQDPGLGLRLIYFSYDVKMKEKGDIPEGYSVSREKKERFSLILESASTNQTSMYLCASSLPGTGDNYSPLHFGNGTRLTVT.

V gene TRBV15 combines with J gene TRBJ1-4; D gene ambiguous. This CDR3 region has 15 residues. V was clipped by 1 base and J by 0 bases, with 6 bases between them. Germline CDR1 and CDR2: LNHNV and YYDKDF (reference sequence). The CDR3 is CATSRVLATNEKLFF. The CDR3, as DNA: TGTGCCACCAGCAGAGTCCTAGCAACTAATGAAAAACTGTTTTTT.

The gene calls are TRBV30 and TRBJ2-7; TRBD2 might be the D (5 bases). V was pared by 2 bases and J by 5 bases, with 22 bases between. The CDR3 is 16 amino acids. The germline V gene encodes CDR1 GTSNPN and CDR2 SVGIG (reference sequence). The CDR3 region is CAWSLPSAGRPHEQYF. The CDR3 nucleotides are TGTGCCTGGAGTCTCCCATCGGCGGGTCGACCACACGAGCAGTACTTC.

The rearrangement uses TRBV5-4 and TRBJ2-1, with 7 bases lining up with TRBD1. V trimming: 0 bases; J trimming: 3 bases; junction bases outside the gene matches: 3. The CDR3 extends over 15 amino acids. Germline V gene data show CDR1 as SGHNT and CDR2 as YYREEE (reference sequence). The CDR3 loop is CASSLAGTVYNEQFF. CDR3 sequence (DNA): TGTGCCAGCAGCTTGGCCGGGACAGTCTACAATGAGCAGTTCTTC.

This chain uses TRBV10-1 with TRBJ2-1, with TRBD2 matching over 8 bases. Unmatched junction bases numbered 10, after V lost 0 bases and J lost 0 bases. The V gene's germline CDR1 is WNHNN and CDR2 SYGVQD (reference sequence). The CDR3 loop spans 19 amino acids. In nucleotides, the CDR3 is TGCGCCAGCAGTGAGTCGAGGGGCTCGGGGGGGGGCTCCTACAATGAGCAGTTCTTC. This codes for CASSESRGSGGGSYNEQFF.

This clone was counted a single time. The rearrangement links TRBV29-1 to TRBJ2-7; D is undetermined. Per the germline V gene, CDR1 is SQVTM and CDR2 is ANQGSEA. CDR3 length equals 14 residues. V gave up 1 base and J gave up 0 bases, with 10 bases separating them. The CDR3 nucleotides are TGCAGCGTTGAAGTAACAAGACTCTCCTACGAGCAGTACTTC. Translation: CSVEVTRLSYEQYF.

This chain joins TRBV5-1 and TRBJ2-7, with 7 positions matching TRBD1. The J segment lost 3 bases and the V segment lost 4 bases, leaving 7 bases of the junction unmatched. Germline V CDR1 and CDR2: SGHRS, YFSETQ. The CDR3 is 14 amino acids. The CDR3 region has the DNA TGCGCCAGCAGCCAGTGGGACAGACACTACGAGCAGTACTTC. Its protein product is CASSQWDRHYEQYF.

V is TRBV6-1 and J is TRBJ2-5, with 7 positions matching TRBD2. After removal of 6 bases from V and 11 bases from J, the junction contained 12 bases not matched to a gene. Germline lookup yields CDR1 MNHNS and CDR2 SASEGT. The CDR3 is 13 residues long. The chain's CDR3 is CASSLNGWGGQYF. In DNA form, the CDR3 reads TGTGCCAGCAGCCTCAACGGTTGGGGGGGGCAGTACTTC.

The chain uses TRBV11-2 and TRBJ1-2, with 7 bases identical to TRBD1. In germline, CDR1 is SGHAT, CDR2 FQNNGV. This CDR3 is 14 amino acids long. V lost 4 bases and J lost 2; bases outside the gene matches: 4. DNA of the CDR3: TGTGCCAGCAGCTCCGGGACAGCCAACTATGGCTACACCTTC. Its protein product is CASSSGTANYGYTF.

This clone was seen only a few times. The DNA for the CDR3 is TGTGCCAGTAGTAATGGGCCTGTGTATGGCTACACCTTC. Amino acids: CASSNGPVYGYTF. The chain carries TRBV19 and TRBJ1-2; unclear D gene. Germline V lookup: CDR1 LNHDA, CDR2 SQIVND (reference sequence). The CDR3 extends over 13 amino acids. The V and J ends lost 4 bases and 5 bases respectively, with 11 bases between them.

The CDR3 sequence is CASSHLGTGVNEQFF. In nucleotides, the CDR3 is TGTGCCAGCAGCCACTTGGGGACAGGGGTCAATGAGCAGTTCTTC. The rearrangement links TRBV5-4 to TRBJ2-1, with 10 bases that match TRBD1. V lost 4 bases, J lost 6 bases, and 7 bases stayed unmatched. The CDR3 is made up of 15 amino acids. Germline lookup yields CDR1 SGHNT and CDR2 YYREEE (reference sequence).